These 21 T cell receptor beta chains were all obtained from the same sample, sequenced in a study of PD-1 blockade in classical Hodgkin lymphoma. All trial patients relapsed after autologous stem cell transplantation. The table came from immunoSEQ multiplex PCR; TCRdb's copy has only in-frame clones and leaves some out. The sample holds about 11,000 clones, more than 75% seen once. Sample: peripheral blood mononuclear cells (PBMCs), taken before the second cycle of nivolumab. All receptors come from a human donor with classical Hodgkin lymphoma.

This chain links TRBV13 with TRBJ2-4; 7 positions match TRBD1. From germline, CDR1 is PRHDT and CDR2 FYEKMQ (reference sequence). The CDR3 consists of 17 residues. V lost 2 bases to trimming and J lost 8 bases; unmatched junction nucleotides: 15. The CDR3 nucleotides read TGTGCCAGCAGCTTACGTTCCTGGGACAGTCAGAAAGACATTCAGTACTTC. Translation: CASSLRSWDSQKDIQYF.

This clone came up once. V and J are TRBV28 and TRBJ2-3, with D uncertain. The CDR3 runs 13 residues. V lost 6 bases, J lost 2 bases, and 9 bases lay in between. Looked up from germline, CDR1 is MDHEN and CDR2 is SYDVKM. CDR3 sequence reads: CASRGLNTDTQYF. The DNA of the CDR3 is TGTGCCAGCAGAGGGCTAAACACAGATACGCAGTATTTT.

This rearrangement joins TRBV7-9 to TRBJ2-7; possible D gene TRBD1, 5 bases. The CDR3 runs to 15 residues. The V gene lost 1 base and the J gene lost 3 bases, with 13 bases spanning the gap. CDR1 is SEHNR, CDR2 FQNEAQ, per germline (reference sequence). The CDR3 sequence is CASSLGVQVGYEQYF. The DNA of the CDR3 is TGTGCCAGCAGCTTAGGGGTACAGGTAGGCTACGAGCAGTACTTC.

This CDR3 is CASSDRGQETQYF. The CDR3 DNA is TGTGCCAGCTCCGACAGGGGTCAAGAGACCCAGTACTTC. The chain links TRBV27 to TRBJ2-5, with 8 bases lining up with TRBD1. The length of the CDR3 is 13 residues. V lost 8 bases and J lost 2; bases outside the gene matches: 4. CDR1 is MNHEY and CDR2 is SMNVEV in the germline V gene (reference sequence).

The chain recombines TRBV18 with TRBJ1-1; D may be TRBD1 (6 bases). Germline values: CDR1 KGHSH, CDR2 LQKENI. V was clipped by 4 bases and J by 8 bases, with 11 bases between them. The CDR3 sequence is 12 residues long. The CDR3 sequence is CASSQGGKEAFF. The CDR3 DNA sequence: TGTGCCAGCTCACAGGGGGGCAAGGAAGCTTTCTTT.

The chain couples TRBV5-1 to TRBJ1-4; unclear D gene. The CDR3 totals 13 residues. From germline, CDR1 is SGHRS and CDR2 YFSETQ. V was cut by 3 bases and J by 4 bases, with 7 bases left in between. The CDR3 coding sequence is TGCGCCAGCAGCTCCGTCAGTAATGAAAAACTGTTTTTT. As protein: CASSSVSNEKLFF.

The DNA for the CDR3 is TGTGCCTGGAGTGACAGGGGGCGGAGTAGCAATCAGCCCCAGCATTTT. Translated, it gives CAWSDRGRSSNQPQHF. The chain carries TRBV30 and TRBJ1-5, with 9 nucleotides matching TRBD1. Germline values: CDR1 GTSNPN, CDR2 SVGIG (reference sequence). The CDR3 spans 16 residues. V lost 1 base, J lost 0 bases, and 4 bases stayed unmatched.

CDR3 nucleotide sequence: TGTGCCAGCAGTGACGCTAGCGGCACAGATACGCAGTATTTT. Its protein product is CASSDASGTDTQYF. The V call is TRBV6-4, the J call TRBJ2-3; D possibly corresponds to TRBD2 (6 bases). V lost 2 bases, J lost 1 base, and 7 bases lay in between. This CDR3 has 14 amino acids. Germline V gene data show CDR1 as MRHNA and CDR2 as SNTAGT.

The V gene is TRBV7-9, the J gene TRBJ2-5, with D uncertain. The V and J ends lost 11 bases and 5 bases respectively, with 9 bases between them. CDR1 is SEHNR, CDR2 FQNEAQ, per germline (reference sequence). This CDR3 region has 10 residues. CDR3: CARSLETQYF. The CDR3 DNA reads TGTGCCCGAAGCTTGGAGACCCAGTACTTC.

This chain uses TRBV19 with TRBJ2-7; TRBD1 or TRBD2 may be the D gene (6 bases each). Trimming shortened V by 6 bases and J by 3 bases, and 15 bases separated the two germline ends. Germline CDR1 and CDR2: LNHDA and SQIVND (reference sequence). CDR3 length: 14 amino acids. CDR3 in amino acids: CASRGDGGLYEQYF. CDR3 coding DNA: TGTGCCAGTAGAGGGGACGGGGGCCTCTACGAGCAGTACTTC.

This clone was seen a single time. The chain combines TRBV6-6 with TRBJ2-5; D remains unclear. The CDR3 totals 13 residues. Trimming shortened V by 8 bases and J by 0 bases, and 10 bases separated the two germline ends. CDR1 and CDR2 (germline): MNHNY, SVGAGI (reference sequence). CDR3 loop: CASGLVNQETQYF. CDR3 bases: TGTGCCAGCGGCCTAGTGAACCAAGAGACCCAGTACTTC.

The chain has TRBV18 and TRBJ2-3; D may be TRBD2 (6 bases). Trimming took 6 bases from V and 3 from J, leaving 13 bases between them. The CDR3 is made up of 14 amino acids. In germline, CDR1 is KGHSH, CDR2 LQKENI. CDR3 sequence reads: CASSPSGGTDTQYF. As DNA, the CDR3 is TGTGCCAGCTCCCCATCCGGGGGAACAGATACGCAGTATTTT.

The chain joins TRBV27 to TRBJ1-2; TRBD1 might be the D (6 bases). V was trimmed by 2 bases and J by 7 bases, leaving 17 bases between them. CDR3 length: 15 residues. The germline V gene has CDR1 MNHEY and CDR2 SMNVEV (reference sequence). The CDR3 DNA follows: TGTGCCAGCAGTTTAGGGTCTACAGGGCTTTTTGGCTACACCTTC. It yields the protein CASSLGSTGLFGYTF.

This chain uses TRBV4-1 with TRBJ2-5; a weak D match, TRBD2 (5 bases). Germline loops: CDR1 MGHRA, CDR2 YSYEKL. Trimming stripped 1 base from V and 5 bases from J, with 8 bases between. This CDR3 is 13 amino acids long. This CDR3 reads CASSQGGYETQYF. The DNA of the CDR3 is TGCGCCAGCAGCCAAGGAGGGTACGAGACCCAGTACTTC.

The chain combines TRBV4-2 with TRBJ2-5; 9 bases fit TRBD2. V lost 4 bases and J lost 4; bases outside the gene matches: 7. Germline V gives CDR1 LGHNA, CDR2 YNFKEQ. The CDR3 has 15 amino acids. CDR3 sequence: CASSRGELAGETQYF. CDR3 in DNA: TGTGCCAGCAGCCGTGGGGAACTAGCGGGAGAGACCCAGTACTTC.

By share of the sample, this clone is medium-sized (0.01 to 0.1%). The J gene is TRBJ1-2, the V gene TRBV6-1; 8 bases are a match to TRBD1. Trimming removed 4 bases from V and 5 bases from J; junction bases left unmatched: 9. CDR3 length equals 15 residues. Germline V CDR1 and CDR2: MNHNS, SASEGT. The DNA of the CDR3 is TGTGCCAGCAGTGGACCGGGACAGGAAGCTTATGGCTACACCTTC. This gives the protein CASSGPGQEAYGYTF.

The V gene is TRBV5-1, the J gene TRBJ1-2; no clear D. The CDR3 has 14 residues. CDR1 is SGHRS and CDR2 is YFSETQ in the germline V gene. V was trimmed by 1 base and J by 1 base, leaving 8 bases between them. DNA for the CDR3: TGCGCCAGCAGCTTGCGCACAGATAACTATGGCTACACCTTC. Translated: CASSLRTDNYGYTF.

Only a few counts were recorded for this clone. The chain carries TRBV28 and TRBJ1-1; D not resolved. This CDR3 is built from 12 residues. Germline-derived CDR1 and CDR2 are MDHEN and SYDVKM. Trimming stripped 5 bases from V and 11 bases from J, with 15 bases between. This CDR3 is CASSHGPLVAFF. CDR3 in DNA: TGTGCCAGCAGTCATGGACCCCTGGTCGCTTTCTTT.

The CDR3: CATMTGDETQYF. In DNA form, the CDR3 reads TGTGCCACCATGACAGGGGACGAGACCCAGTACTTC. V is TRBV6-6 and J is TRBJ2-5; TRBD1 aligns across 8 bases. V lost 10 bases and J lost 5; bases outside the gene matches: 6. There are 12 residues in the CDR3. Looked up from germline, CDR1 is MNHNY and CDR2 is SVGAGI (reference sequence).

This chain uses TRBV19 with TRBJ1-6; D possibly corresponds to TRBD1 (6 bases). The V and J ends lost 4 bases and 7 bases respectively, with 17 bases between them. Germline CDR1 and CDR2: LNHDA and SQIVND (reference sequence). The CDR3 extends over 16 amino acids. CDR3 coding DNA: TGTGCCAGTAGTAGGGGACAAGGGAACCAAAATTCACCCCTCCACTTT. Protein product: CASSRGQGNQNSPLHF.

The chain employs TRBV5-4 and TRBJ1-1, with 10 bases identical to TRBD1. The trim removed 4 bases at V and 1 base at J, leaving 10 bases unmatched. Germline V gene sequence: CDR1 SGHNT, CDR2 YYREEE (reference sequence). CDR3 length: 17 amino acids. In DNA form, the CDR3 reads TGTGCCAGCAGCCTGCCGCCACGACAGGGGGCGAACACTGAAGCTTTCTTT. It translates to CASSLPPRQGANTEAFF.